The rows below give T cell receptor beta chains drawn from one sample of a study of blood T cell repertoires in COVID-19. Profiled with immunoSEQ multiplex PCR; TCRdb holds only in-frame clones, not every one. Found here are about 71,000 clones, 80% to 90% of them singletons; the top ten hold roughly 2.8%. Sample: peripheral blood. The receptors were gathered from a man between 45 and 60 years old with acute or convalescent COVID-19. CDR3s include the opening cysteine and the closing phenylalanine or tryptophan. The D gene is left open where the match is weak.

cdr3_length	v_call	j_call	d_call	cdr3_aa	cdr3_nt
13	TRBV25-1	TRBJ2-7	TRBD1	CASSPGQLYEQYF	TGTGCCAGCAGTCCGGGACAGCTCTACGAGCAGTACTTC
14	TRBV9	TRBJ2-7	-	CASSVDNRAYEQYF	TGTGCCAGCAGCGTAGATAACAGAGCCTACGAGCAGTACTTC
14	TRBV28	TRBJ2-1	-	CASSSGSAYNEQFF	TGTGCCAGCAGTTCCGGGAGTGCCTACAATGAGCAGTTCTTC
15	TRBV19	TRBJ1-4	TRBD1	CASSKQQGTNEKLFF	TGTGCCAGTAGTAAACAACAGGGGACTAATGAAAAACTGTTTTTT
13	TRBV6-2/TRBV6-3	TRBJ1-5	-	CASSYRGSQPQHF	TGTGCCAGCAGTTACCGAGGGTCTCAGCCCCAGCATTTT
17	TRBV21-1	TRBJ2-3	-	CASSKVRLAGVIDTQYF	TGTGCCAGCAGCAAAGTTAGACTAGCGGGAGTGATAGATACGCAGTATTTT
11	TRBV7-9	TRBJ1-1	-	CASIPREQAFF	TGTGCCAGCATCCCTAGGGAGCAGGCTTTCTTT
15	TRBV6-5	TRBJ1-2	-	CASSYSGGTMGGYTF	TGTGCCAGCAGTTACTCGGGGGGGACAATGGGTGGCTACACCTTC
14	TRBV6-5	TRBJ2-1	TRBD2	CATKLAGNYNEQFF	TGTGCCACCAAACTAGCGGGGAACTACAATGAGCAGTTCTTC
19	TRBV28	TRBJ2-2	TRBD2	CASSPILAGVGMNTGELFF	TGTGCCAGCAGTCCTATACTAGCGGGAGTAGGAATGAACACCGGGGAGCTGTTTTTT
12	TRBV10-3	TRBJ1-2	-	CAITSGDYGYTF	TGTGCCATCACTAGCGGGGACTATGGCTACACCTTC